The 24 T cell receptor beta chains reported below all come from one sample, sequenced in a study of blood T cell repertoires in COVID-19. Libraries were prepared by immunoSEQ multiplex PCR; TCRdb keeps only in-frame clonotypes and omits some of them. The sample lists some 97,000 clones; approximately 85% were seen once. Sequencing was carried out using peripheral blood. These receptors all stem from a woman aged 60 to 75 with acute or convalescent COVID-19.

The gene calls are TRBV5-6 and TRBJ2-7; 9 bases line up with TRBD1. The length of the CDR3 is 15 residues. Germline CDR1 and CDR2: SGHDT and YYEEEE. Trimming removed 2 bases from V and 1 base from J; junction bases left unmatched: 4. The CDR3, as DNA: TGTGCCAGCAGCTTATGGGGGACAGGGTCCTACGAGCAGTACGTC. Amino acids: CASSLWGTGSYEQYV.

The chain recombines TRBV10-3 with TRBJ2-3, with D maybe TRBD1 (5 bases). Germline V gene data show CDR1 as ENHRY and CDR2 as SYGVKD. Between the trimmed V and J ends, which lost 0 bases and 8 bases, there was a span of 12 bases. CDR3 length: 14 amino acids. CDR3 region: CAISESMGQGTQYF. CDR3 bases: TGTGCCATCAGTGAGTCGATGGGTCAGGGTACGCAGTATTTT.

This clone was detected only a few times. The chain carries TRBV9 and TRBJ1-3, with 7 bases matching TRBD1. Germline assignment: CDR1 SGDLS and CDR2 YYNGEE. Trimming at V came to 4 bases and at J to 0 bases, leaving 4 bases not matched to a gene. The CDR3 is 15 amino acids. CDR3 amino acids: CASSLRDSSGNTIYF. The CDR3 DNA follows: TGTGCCAGCAGCCTCCGGGACAGCTCTGGAAACACCATATATTTT.

The chain recombines TRBV7-3 with TRBJ2-5; 12 bases match TRBD2. Germline V gene lookup returns CDR1 SGHTA and CDR2 FQGTGA. CDR3 size: 17 residues. V gave up 4 bases and J gave up 4 bases; unmatched junction bases: 10. The CDR3 DNA sequence: TGTGCCAGCAGCTCCGGACGGACTAGCGGGAATGGAGAGACCCAGTACTTC. This translates into CASSSGRTSGNGETQYF.

This CDR3 reads CASSQTISRDSRVGPQHF. For the CDR3, the DNA is TGCGCCAGCAGCCAAACAATAAGCCGGGACAGCAGGGTTGGGCCCCAGCATTTT. The gene calls are TRBV4-1 and TRBJ1-5; 7 positions agree with TRBD1. J gave up 9 bases and V 2 bases, and 19 bases lay outside the gene matches. Germline V lookup: CDR1 MGHRA, CDR2 YSYEKL. The CDR3 covers 18 residues.

J is TRBJ2-3 and V is TRBV15; 8 nucleotides match TRBD2. V shed 4 bases, J shed 5 bases, and the junction held 8 bases outside the gene matches. This CDR3 comprises 15 residues. From germline, CDR1 is LNHNV and CDR2 YYDKDF (reference sequence). DNA for the CDR3: TGTGCCACCAGCATATACCGGCGGGAGGAAGATACGCAGTATTTT. Translation gives CATSIYRREEDTQYF.

This CDR3 reads CASSYPDSSTNEKLFF. In nucleotides, the CDR3 is TGTGCCAGCAGTTATCCGGACAGTTCAACTAATGAAAAACTGTTTTTT. V is TRBV6-6 and J is TRBJ1-4; weak D call: TRBD1 (6 bases). The CDR3 runs to 16 residues. The germline CDR1 and CDR2 sequences are MNHNY and SVGAGI (reference sequence). Trimming cost V 3 bases and J 0 bases, with 11 bases left between them.

This chain links TRBV7-8 with TRBJ1-2; 7 bases agree with TRBD1. The CDR3 extends over 18 amino acids. The V gene's germline CDR1 is SGHVS and CDR2 FQNEAQ. The V segment lost 2 bases and the J segment 8 bases; nucleotides outside the gene matches: 20. The chain's CDR3 is CASSLTRGQGTPRKGYTF. The CDR3 DNA reads as TGTGCCAGCAGCTTAACGAGGGGGCAGGGCACCCCCCGAAAGGGCTACACCTTC. The full variable domain, completed using reference TRBV7-8 and TRBJ1-2, is GAGVSQSPRYKVAKRGQDVALRCDPISGHVSLFWYQQALGQGPEFLTYFQNEAQLDKSGLPSDRFFAERPEGSVSTLKIQRTQQEDSAVYLCASSLTRGQGTPRKGYTFGSGTRLTVV.

This clone was detected only once. The chain recombines TRBV5-5 with TRBJ2-7, with D hard to call. This CDR3 region has 13 residues. Germline assignment: CDR1 SGHKS and CDR2 YYEKEE (reference sequence). V was shortened by 1 base and J by 3 bases, with 8 bases between the two germline ends. CDR3 nucleotide sequence: TGTGCCAGCAGCTTGAAGGCAGGCTACGAGCAGTACTTC. Encoded protein: CASSLKAGYEQYF.

This clone was seen a single time. The gene calls are TRBV6-1 and TRBJ2-3; the D is unclear. Trimming cost V 1 base and J 3 bases, with 11 bases left between them. CDR1 MNHNS and CDR2 SASEGT come from the germline V gene. The CDR3 loop spans 15 amino acids. The CDR3 sequence: CASSEVSVVTDTQYF. CDR3 in DNA: TGTGCCAGCAGTGAAGTAAGCGTAGTTACAGATACGCAGTATTTT.

The rearrangement joins TRBV18 to TRBJ1-2; perhaps TRBD1 as D (5 bases). Germline loops: CDR1 KGHSH, CDR2 LQKENI. The CDR3 totals 15 residues. The V gene lost 2 bases and the J gene lost 6 bases, with 16 bases spanning the gap. The CDR3 sequence: CASSPRRGREDGYTF. CDR3 bases: TGTGCCAGCTCACCAAGGAGGGGACGAGAAGATGGCTACACCTTC. Full variable domain (missing parts from reference TRBV18 and TRBJ1-2): NAGVMQNPRHLVRRRGQEARLRCSPMKGHSHVYWYRQLPEEGLKFMVYLQKENIIDESGMPKERFSAEFPKEGPSILRIQQVVRGDSAAYFCASSPRRGREDGYTFGSGTRLTVV.

V usage is TRBV6-5 and J usage is TRBJ1-6; 7 nucleotides match TRBD1. Germline values: CDR1 MNHEY, CDR2 SVGAGI. V gave up 6 bases and J gave up 1 base; unmatched junction bases: 3. This CDR3 is 15 amino acids long. CDR3 region: CASRQGVSYNSPLHF. DNA of the CDR3: TGTGCCAGCAGGCAGGGGGTTTCCTATAATTCACCCCTCCACTTT.

This sequence joins TRBV24-1 and TRBJ1-5; D gene uncertain. The CDR3 loop spans 16 amino acids. V lost 6 bases to trimming and J lost 4 bases, with 18 bases between them. Germline CDR1 is KGHDR and CDR2 is SFDVKD. The CDR3 sequence: CATSTSTATENQPQHF. For the CDR3, the DNA is TGTGCCACCAGTACTTCGACCGCAACAGAGAATCAGCCCCAGCATTTT.

The V gene is TRBV7-8, the J gene TRBJ1-1; D ambiguous. V lost 0 bases and J 6 bases, leaving 8 bases between the germline ends. CDR1 and CDR2 from the germline V gene are SGHVS and FQNEAQ. The CDR3 runs 13 residues. This CDR3 reads CASSLALRAEAFF. The CDR3 nucleotides read TGTGCCAGCAGCTTAGCGCTGAGGGCTGAAGCTTTCTTT.

The V call is TRBV7-6, the J call TRBJ2-3; 9 bases are a match to TRBD2. The germline V gene has CDR1 SGHVS and CDR2 FNYEAQ. The CDR3 runs to 15 residues. The V and J ends lost 5 bases and 6 bases, in that order; junction bases with no gene match: 9. The CDR3 loop is CASSPRIAGVDTQYF. The CDR3 DNA sequence: TGTGCCAGCAGCCCCCGGATAGCGGGAGTCGATACGCAGTATTTT. Drawing the rest from reference TRBV7-6 and TRBJ2-3, the complete variable domain is GAGVSQSPRYKVTKRGQDVALRCDPISGHVSLYWYRQALGQGPEFLTYFNYEAQQDKSGLPNDRFSAERPEGSISTLTIQRTEQRDSAMYRCASSPRIAGVDTQYFGPGTRLTVL.

The gene calls are TRBV18 and TRBJ1-2; the D is unclear. The length of the CDR3 is 14 residues. The germline V gene encodes CDR1 KGHSH and CDR2 LQKENI. V lost 4 bases and J lost 8, with 17 bases in between. CDR3 nucleotide sequence: TGTGCCAGCTCACACTCCGAAGGAGCGCGGGGCTACACCTTC. Residues: CASSHSEGARGYTF.

This chain uses TRBV25-1 with TRBJ1-4; no definite D call. CDR1 and CDR2 from the germline V gene are MGHDK and SYGVNS. This CDR3 contains 14 residues. V was shortened by 5 bases and J by 4 bases, with 11 bases between the two germline ends. The CDR3 spells CASSYREDNEKLFF. As DNA, the CDR3 is TGTGCCAGCAGTTACCGGGAAGATAATGAAAAACTGTTTTTT.

This clone was seen once. This chain connects TRBV7-3 to TRBJ2-1, with 11 bases aligning to TRBD2. Trimming took 4 bases from V and 7 from J; bases not matched to a gene: 12. This CDR3 spans 17 amino acids. Germline loops: CDR1 SGHTA, CDR2 FQGTGA. The CDR3, as DNA: TGTGCCAGCAGCTCGCTTAGCGGGAGGGCCATGATGAATGAGCAGTTCTTC. As protein: CASSSLSGRAMMNEQFF. The entire variable domain, with the rest obtained from reference TRBV7-3 and TRBJ2-1, is as follows: GAGVSQTPSNKVTEKGKYVELRCDPISGHTALYWYRQSLGQGPEFLIYFQGTGAADDSGLPNDRFFAVRPEGSVSTLKIQRTERGDSAVYLCASSSLSGRAMMNEQFFGPGTRLTVL.

This rearrangement joins TRBV29-1 to TRBJ1-4, with D unclear. V lost 5 bases, J lost 6 bases, and 13 bases lay in between. CDR1 and CDR2 (germline): SQVTM, ANQGSEA. The CDR3 is made up of 13 amino acids. The CDR3 loop reads CSVRLPGDEKLFF. DNA for the CDR3: TGCAGCGTTCGACTCCCCGGAGATGAAAAACTGTTTTTT.

J is TRBJ2-2 and V is TRBV10-3; D unclear. Trimming took 9 bases from V and 2 from J, leaving 16 bases between them. There are 15 residues in the CDR3. Germline-derived CDR1 and CDR2 are ENHRY and SYGVKD. CDR3: CAISGAAVNTGELFF. CDR3 sequence (DNA): TGTGCCATATCAGGCGCTGCCGTTAACACCGGGGAGCTGTTTTTT.

This clone was recorded only once. J is TRBJ2-7 and V is TRBV6-4, with 11 positions matching TRBD2. CDR1 and CDR2 from the germline V gene are MRHNA and SNTAGT. J gave up 3 bases and V 6 bases, and 13 bases lay outside the gene matches. The CDR3 totals 17 residues. CDR3 sequence: CASRDPKGLAGYYEQYF. The CDR3 DNA is TGTGCCAGCAGAGATCCCAAAGGACTAGCGGGCTACTACGAGCAGTACTTC.

This clone was seen more than once but under ten times. V and J are TRBV5-1 and TRBJ1-2, with TRBD1 identical over 7 bases. Germline V gives CDR1 SGHRS, CDR2 YFSETQ. There are 16 residues in the CDR3. With V trimmed by 1 base and J by 13 bases, 19 bases remained unmatched. CDR3 protein: CASSLTPVQGSRSSTF. CDR3 sequence (DNA): TGCGCCAGCAGCTTGACCCCCGTACAGGGGAGCCGGTCTAGCACCTTC.

The chain recombines TRBV20-1 with TRBJ1-1; D is undetermined. The V gene's germline CDR1 is DFQATT and CDR2 SNEGSKA (reference sequence). This CDR3 is 13 amino acids long. Trimming removed 3 bases from V and 5 bases from J, with 13 bases in between. The CDR3 is CSASYGMGTEAFF. The CDR3 region has the DNA TGCAGTGCTAGTTACGGGATGGGGACTGAAGCTTTCTTT.

This clone is a singleton in its sample. This chain joins TRBV14 and TRBJ1-1, with D possibly being TRBD1 (5 bases). This CDR3 spans 15 amino acids. Germline V CDR1 and CDR2: SGHDN, FVKESK. Trimming pared 0 bases from V and 6 bases from J, leaving 14 bases between. The CDR3 nucleotides are TGTGCCAGCAGCCAAGAGCGGGGGGTGGTTGCTGAAGCTTTCTTT. Protein product: CASSQERGVVAEAFF. The variable domain in full, with the rest retrieved from reference TRBV14 and TRBJ1-1, is EAGVTQFPSHSVIEKGQTVTLRCDPISGHDNLYWYRRVMGKEIKFLLHFVKESKQDESGMPNNRFLAERTGGTYSTLKVQPAELEDSGVYFCASSQERGVVAEAFFGQGTRLTVV.